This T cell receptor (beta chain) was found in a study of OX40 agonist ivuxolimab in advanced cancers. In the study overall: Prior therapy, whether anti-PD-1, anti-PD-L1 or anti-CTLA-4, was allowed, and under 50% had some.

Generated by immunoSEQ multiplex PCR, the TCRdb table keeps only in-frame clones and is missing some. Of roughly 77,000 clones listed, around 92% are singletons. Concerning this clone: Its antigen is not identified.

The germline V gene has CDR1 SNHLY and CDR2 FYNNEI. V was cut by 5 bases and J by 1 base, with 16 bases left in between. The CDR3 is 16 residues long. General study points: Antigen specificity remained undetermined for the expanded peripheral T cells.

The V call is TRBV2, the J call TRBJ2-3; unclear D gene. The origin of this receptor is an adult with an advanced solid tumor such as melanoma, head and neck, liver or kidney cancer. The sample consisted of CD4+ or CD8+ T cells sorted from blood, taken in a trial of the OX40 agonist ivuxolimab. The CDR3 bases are TGTGCCAGCAGTAGCCGGACGGCCCGACGCACAGATACGCAGTATTTT. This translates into CASSSRTARRTDTQYF.